This is a list of T cell receptor beta chains from one sample in a study of blood T cell repertoires in COVID-19. Here immunoSEQ multiplex PCR was the method, and the copy in TCRdb shows in-frame clones only, minus some. This table has around 340,000 clones, 80% to 90% appearing once. Sequenced input: PBMCs or T cells enriched from blood (not recorded which). The receptors derive from a woman in her forties with acute COVID-19. CDR3s include the opening cysteine and the closing phenylalanine or tryptophan. A D gene is named only where the DNA matches it firmly. The listing skips clone size in some rows; elsewhere it reads once, few, many or a size class.

size: -; V: TRBV6-2/TRBV6-3; J: TRBJ1-5; D: TRBD1; CDR3: CASSYLGDRGQPQHF; DNA: TGTGCCAGCAGTTATTTGGGGGACAGGGGTCAGCCCCAGCATTTT
size: -; V: TRBV6-2/TRBV6-3; J: TRBJ2-7; D: TRBD1; CDR3: CASSRTTGGIYEQYF; DNA: TGTGCCAGCAGCAGAACGACAGGGGGAATCTACGAGCAGTACTTC
size: -; V: TRBV6-1; J: TRBJ1-2; D: -; CDR3: CASSEGSGAEGYTF; DNA: TGTGCCAGCAGTGAGGGTAGCGGGGCTGAGGGCTACACCTTC
size: -; V: TRBV19; J: TRBJ2-4; D: TRBD2; CDR3: CASTSSGLAGIVAPAKNIQYF; DNA: TGTGCCAGTACTTCCTCGGGACTAGCGGGAATTGTCGCCCCAGCCAAAAACATTCAGTACTTC
size: -; V: TRBV9; J: TRBJ2-1; D: TRBD2; CDR3: CASSPGASGGARNEQFF; DNA: TGTGCCAGCAGCCCAGGGGCTAGCGGGGGAGCGCGGAATGAGCAGTTCTTC
size: -; V: TRBV3-1/TRBV3-2; J: TRBJ2-7; D: TRBD2; CDR3: CASSQGGLAPGEQYF; DNA: TGTGCCAGCAGCCAAGGAGGACTAGCGCCTGGGGAGCAGTACTTC
size: -; V: TRBV9; J: TRBJ2-1; D: TRBD2; CDR3: CASSPGGGAGNNEQFF; DNA: TGTGCCAGCAGCCCCGGGGGGGGAGCGGGGAACAATGAGCAGTTCTTC
size: -; V: TRBV29-1; J: TRBJ1-2; D: TRBD1; CDR3: CSVGDSTYGYTF; DNA: TGCAGCGTCGGGGACAGCACCTATGGCTACACCTTC
size: -; V: TRBV5-1; J: TRBJ2-1; D: TRBD1; CDR3: CASSLGTGGNYNEQFF; DNA: TGCGCCAGCAGCTTGGGGACAGGGGGAAACTACAATGAGCAGTTCTTC
size: -; V: TRBV3-1/TRBV3-2; J: TRBJ2-5; D: -; CDR3: CASSLQQETQYF; DNA: TGTGCCAGCAGCCTACAGCAAGAGACCCAGTACTTC
size: -; V: TRBV11-2; J: TRBJ1-1; D: -; CDR3: CASSLERTGRNTEAFF; DNA: TGTGCCAGCAGCTTAGAAAGAACAGGGCGCAACACTGAAGCTTTCTTT
size: -; V: TRBV7-2; J: TRBJ1-2; D: -; CDR3: CASSLGPGNYGYTF; DNA: TGTGCCAGCAGCTTAGGCCCGGGTAACTATGGCTACACCTTC
size: once; V: TRBV27; J: TRBJ1-5; D: -; CDR3: CASSLRPGFQPQHF; DNA: TGTGCCAGCAGTTTACGTCCGGGTTTTCAGCCCCAGCATTTT
size: -; V: TRBV20-1; J: TRBJ2-1; D: -; CDR3: CSASSMGYPYNEQFF; DNA: TGCAGTGCTAGTTCAATGGGCTACCCTTACAATGAGCAGTTCTTC
size: -; V: TRBV28; J: TRBJ2-1; D: -; CDR3: CASSLWDKVDNEQFF; DNA: TGTGCCAGCAGTTTGTGGGACAAGGTCGACAATGAGCAGTTCTTC
size: -; V: TRBV3-1/TRBV3-2; J: TRBJ2-7; D: -; CDR3: CASSQAGTYEQYF; DNA: TGTGCCAGCAGCCAGGCGGGGACCTACGAGCAGTACTTC